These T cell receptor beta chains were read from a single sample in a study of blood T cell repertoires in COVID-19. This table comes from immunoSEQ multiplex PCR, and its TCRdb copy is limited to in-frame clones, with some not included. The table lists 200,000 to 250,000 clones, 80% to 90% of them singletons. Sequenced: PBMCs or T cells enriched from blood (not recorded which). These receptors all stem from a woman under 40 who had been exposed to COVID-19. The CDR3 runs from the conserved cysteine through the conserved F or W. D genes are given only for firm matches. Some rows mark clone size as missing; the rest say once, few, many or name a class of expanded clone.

CDR3aa: CASSLSDRLNQPQHF
CDR3nt: TGTGCCAGCAGTTTATCTGACAGGCTCAATCAGCCCCAGCATTTT
v_gene: TRBV28
d_gene: .
abundance: .
len: 15
j_gene: TRBJ1-5

CDR3aa: CSVQVGDYGYTF
CDR3nt: TGCAGCGTTCAGGTCGGGGACTATGGCTACACCTTC
v_gene: TRBV29-1
d_gene: .
abundance: .
len: 12
j_gene: TRBJ1-2

CDR3aa: CAWSLAGAHSYGYTF
CDR3nt: TGTGCCTGGAGTCTTGCAGGGGCCCACTCCTATGGCTACACCTTC
v_gene: TRBV30
d_gene: .
abundance: .
len: 15
j_gene: TRBJ1-2

CDR3aa: CSVGGASGSPDTQYF
CDR3nt: TGCAGCGTTGGAGGGGCTAGCGGGAGCCCAGATACGCAGTATTTT
v_gene: TRBV29-1
d_gene: TRBD2
abundance: few
len: 15
j_gene: TRBJ2-3

CDR3aa: CASSLGSFTEAFF
CDR3nt: TGTGCCAGCAGCTTAGGGAGTTTCACTGAAGCTTTCTTT
v_gene: TRBV7-3
d_gene: .
abundance: few
len: 13
j_gene: TRBJ1-1

CDR3aa: CASSFSDGTGANTEAFF
CDR3nt: TGTGCCAGCAGCTTTTCGGACGGGACAGGGGCGAACACTGAAGCTTTCTTT
v_gene: TRBV5-5
d_gene: TRBD1
abundance: .
len: 17
j_gene: TRBJ1-1

CDR3aa: CATSREGVAAPYF
CDR3nt: TGTGCCACCAGCAGAGAAGGGGTAGCTGCTCCGTATTTT
v_gene: TRBV15
d_gene: .
abundance: .
len: 13
j_gene: TRBJ2-3

CDR3aa: CASSFTGLDEQYF
CDR3nt: TGTGCCAGCAGCTTTACAGGGTTGGACGAGCAGTACTTC
v_gene: TRBV7-3
d_gene: .
abundance: .
len: 13
j_gene: TRBJ2-7

CDR3aa: CASSYGQSSGNTIYF
CDR3nt: TGTGCCAGCAGTTATGGGCAGTCCTCTGGAAACACCATATATTTT
v_gene: TRBV6-5
d_gene: .
abundance: once
len: 15
j_gene: TRBJ1-3

CDR3aa: CASSIQDRDEQFF
CDR3nt: TGTGCCAGCAGTATCCAGGATAGAGATGAGCAGTTCTTC
v_gene: TRBV6-4
d_gene: .
abundance: .
len: 13
j_gene: TRBJ2-1

CDR3aa: CASSLVSRLFYGYTF
CDR3nt: TGCGCCAGCAGCTTGGTCAGCAGGCTCTTCTATGGCTACACCTTC
v_gene: TRBV5-1
d_gene: .
abundance: .
len: 15
j_gene: TRBJ1-2

CDR3aa: CASSLDGTSFAQYF
CDR3nt: TGCGCCAGCAGCTTGGACGGGACTAGCTTTGCGCAGTACTTC
v_gene: TRBV5-1
d_gene: TRBD2
abundance: .
len: 14
j_gene: TRBJ2-7

CDR3aa: CASSSTIISGELFF
CDR3nt: TGTGCCAGCAGCTCAACAATAATTTCCGGGGAGCTGTTTTTT
v_gene: TRBV11-2
d_gene: .
abundance: .
len: 14
j_gene: TRBJ2-2

CDR3aa: CASSKTGGNEKLFF
CDR3nt: TGTGCCAGTTCTAAGACAGGGGGGAATGAAAAACTGTTTTTT
v_gene: TRBV19
d_gene: TRBD1
abundance: few
len: 14
j_gene: TRBJ1-4

CDR3aa: CASSQKHNNEQFF
CDR3nt: TGTGCCAGCAGCCAAAAGCATAACAATGAGCAGTTCTTC
v_gene: TRBV3-1/TRBV3-2
d_gene: .
abundance: .
len: 13
j_gene: TRBJ2-1